These 10 T cell receptor beta chains came from one sample sequenced in a study of CD8 T cells in Susac syndrome. A quantity of about 0.5 to 1 ug RNA underwent reverse transcription using random hexamers. One entry per CDR3 protein results from TCRdb running MiXCR on the immunoSEQ multiplex PCR reads. This sample has 230,000 or so distinct CDR3 sequences, with around 96% found just once. Sequencing was done on a sample of CD4+ T cells from PBMCs. These receptors came from a human donor with multiple sclerosis.

In this sample, this clonotype turned up once. V and J are TRBV9 and TRBJ2-7; TRBD2 matches at 10 bases. There are 15 residues in the CDR3. J gave up 3 bases and V 3 bases, and 6 bases lay outside the gene matches. Per the germline V gene, CDR1 is SGDLS and CDR2 is YYNGEE. The CDR3 loop reads CASSEGTSAIYEQYF. CDR3 bases: TGTGCCAGCAGCGAAGGGACTAGCGCAATCTACGAGCAGTACTTC.

The J gene is TRBJ2-6, the V gene TRBV5-1; D uncertain. V lost 4 bases and J 0 bases, leaving 8 bases between the germline ends. The germline V gene has CDR1 SGHRS and CDR2 YFSETQ. The CDR3 length is 15 residues. The CDR3 DNA follows: TGCGCCAGCAGCCTGACCATCTCTGGGGCCAACGTCCTGACTTTC. This encodes CASSLTISGANVLTF.

The chain is built from TRBV6-5 and TRBJ1-2; D is perhaps TRBD1 (5 bases). Germline values: CDR1 MNHEY, CDR2 SVGAGI. With 4 bases removed from V and 4 bases from J, the gap between germline ends came to 16 bases. CDR3 length: 15 residues. CDR3 coding DNA: TGTGCCAGCAGTTTTCTGCCTTTGACAGCCTATGGCTACACCTTC. This encodes CASSFLPLTAYGYTF.

This chain joins TRBV20-1 and TRBJ1-5; D not certain. V was cut by 1 base and J by 5 bases, with 15 bases left in between. This CDR3 contains 15 residues. From germline, CDR1 is DFQATT and CDR2 SNEGSKA (reference sequence). CDR3 sequence (DNA): TGCAGTGCTAGAGTGTGGCAGGTGGCGGATCAGCCCCAGCATTTT. Encoded protein: CSARVWQVADQPQHF.

This rearrangement joins TRBV20-1 to TRBJ2-2, with unresolved D. Trimming removed 2 bases at V and 13 bases at J, with 11 bases between. Germline-derived CDR1 and CDR2 are DFQATT and SNEGSKA (reference sequence). The CDR3 loop spans 11 amino acids. The CDR3 nucleotides are TGCAGTGCTAGAACGTCGGAAAGGCTGTTTTTT. It codes for CSARTSERLFF.

The V call is TRBV7-9, the J call TRBJ1-1; D uncertain. CDR3 length equals 12 residues. Per germline, CDR1 SEHNR and CDR2 FQNEAQ (reference sequence). Trimming cost V 7 bases and J 1 base, with 7 bases left between them. The CDR3 loop is CASNWGNTEAFF. In DNA, the CDR3 is TGTGCCAGCAATTGGGGGAACACTGAAGCTTTCTTT.

This clonotype was seen a single time. The chain is built from TRBV29-1 and TRBJ2-7; the match to TRBD2 covers 7 bases. The V and J ends lost 7 bases and 2 bases, in that order; junction bases with no gene match: 11. Germline loops: CDR1 SQVTM, CDR2 ANQGSEA. The CDR3 loop spans 14 amino acids. The CDR3 nucleotides are TGCAGCGCTGTACTAGCGAGCGGGACCTACGAGCAGTACTTC. It codes for CSAVLASGTYEQYF.

The chain is built from TRBV28 and TRBJ2-5; TRBD1 is a possible D gene (6 bases). The CDR3 spans 14 residues. Germline V CDR1 and CDR2: MDHEN, SYDVKM. V was pared by 6 bases and J by 1 base, with 12 bases between. CDR3 sequence (DNA): TGTGCCAGCAGCCTATGGGGGCCCCAAGAGACCCAGTACTTC. It specifies CASSLWGPQETQYF.

V and J are TRBV7-9 and TRBJ1-2, with D unresolved. The CDR3 contains 15 residues. The germline gives CDR1 SEHNR, CDR2 FQNEAQ (reference sequence). The germline V and J ends were trimmed by 0 bases and 6 bases, with 14 bases remaining between them. The CDR3 loop reads CASSLAAGHTDGYTF. The CDR3 DNA reads as TGTGCCAGCAGCTTAGCGGCAGGCCATACAGATGGCTACACCTTC. Supplemented by reference TRBV7-9 and TRBJ1-2, the full variable domain reads DTGVSQNPRHKITKRGQNVTFRCDPISEHNRLYWYRQTLGQGPEFLTYFQNEAQLEKSRLLSDRFSAERPKGSFSTLEIQRTEQGDSAMYLCASSLAAGHTDGYTFGSGTRLTVV.

This rearrangement joins TRBV2 to TRBJ1-2; D is unresolved. Looked up from germline, CDR1 is SNHLY and CDR2 is FYNNEI. V gave up 1 base and J gave up 4 bases, with 13 bases separating them. CDR3 length equals 15 residues. The CDR3 bases are TGTGCCAGCAGTGAAGGAGCTGTAGGACCCTATGGCTACACCTTC. This translates into CASSEGAVGPYGYTF. Complete variable domain (other parts from reference TRBV2 and TRBJ1-2): EPEVTQTPSHQVTQMGQEVILRCVPISNHLYFYWYRQILGQKVEFLVSFYNNEISEKSEIFDDQFSVERPDGSNFTLKIRSTKLEDSAMYFCASSEGAVGPYGYTFGSGTRLTVV.